This note documents a single T cell receptor beta chain sequence. This entry belongs to a study of T cell changes during pregnancy in multiple sclerosis. Clones were read by immunoSEQ multiplex PCR, and TCRdb kept only the in-frame ones, dropping some. The repertoire holds 25,000 to 40,000 clones, with roughly 89% as singletons. Germline-derived CDR1 and CDR2 are MNHEY and SMNVEV (reference sequence). This CDR3 spans 14 amino acids. Trimming took off 6 bases at V and 3 bases at J, with 11 bases between the two ends. The input for sequencing was CD8+ T cells from peripheral blood mononuclear cells, taken in the second trimester of pregnancy. The V call is TRBV27, the J call TRBJ2-2, with D perhaps matching TRBD2 (6 bases). The clonotype comes from a female donor in good health, enrolled as a control in a pregnancy study. CDR3 amino acids: CASSGAGYTGELFF. The CDR3 nucleotides are TGTGCCAGCAGCGGGGCGGGGTACACCGGGGAGCTGTTTTTT.